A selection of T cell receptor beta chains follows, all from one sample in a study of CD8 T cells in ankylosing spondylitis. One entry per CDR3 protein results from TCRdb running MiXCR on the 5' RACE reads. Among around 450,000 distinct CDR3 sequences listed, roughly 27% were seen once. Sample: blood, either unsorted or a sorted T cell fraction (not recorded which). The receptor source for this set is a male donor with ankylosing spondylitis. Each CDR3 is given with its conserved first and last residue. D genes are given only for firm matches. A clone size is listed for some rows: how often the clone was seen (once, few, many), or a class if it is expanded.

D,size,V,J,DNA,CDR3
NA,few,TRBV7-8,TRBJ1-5,TGTGCCAGCAGCTTAGTCATGGGTCCCGACCAGCCCCAGCATTTT,CASSLVMGPDQPQHF
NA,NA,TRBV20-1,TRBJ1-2,TGCAGTGCCGTTGCTCGGGGGCTTCGGTATGGCTACACCTTC,CSAVARGLRYGYTF
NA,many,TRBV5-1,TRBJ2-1,TGTGCCAGCAGTTTGGGCTCCTACAATGAGCAGTTCTTC,CASSLGSYNEQFF
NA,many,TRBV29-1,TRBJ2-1,TGCGCGTTGGGGGCTAGCACGTACAATGAGCAGTTCTTC,CALGASTYNEQFF
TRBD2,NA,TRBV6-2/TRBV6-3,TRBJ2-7,TGTGCCAGCAGTTACCCTACTAGCGGGAGGTCCCTATTCTCCTACGAGCAGTACTTC,CASSYPTSGRSLFSYEQYF
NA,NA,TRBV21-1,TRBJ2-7,TGTGCCAGCAGCATGGCGGGAGACGAGCAGTACTTC,CASSMAGDEQYF
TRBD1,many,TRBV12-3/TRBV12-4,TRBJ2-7,TGTGCCAGCAGGGTAGGGACAGGGGGCTACGAGCAGTACTTC,CASRVGTGGYEQYF
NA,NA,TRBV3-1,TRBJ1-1,TGTGCCAGCAGCCGTGCGAGTGGGACTGAAGCTTTCTTT,CASSRASGTEAFF
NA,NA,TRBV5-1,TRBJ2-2,TGCGCCAGCAGCTTGATCGGAGGGGCTACCGGGGAGCTGTTTTTT,CASSLIGGATGELFF
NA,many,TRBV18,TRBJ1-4,TGTGCCAGCCGGAGGGACGGAATCAATGAAAAACTGTTTTTT,CASRRDGINEKLFF
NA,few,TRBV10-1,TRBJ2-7,TGCGCCAGCAGTGACGGACTGGACGAGCAGTACTTC,CASSDGLDEQYF